The rows below give T cell receptor beta chains drawn from one sample of a study of regulatory T cells in long-lasting Graves disease. Each CDR3 protein gets one entry after TCRdb re-called the multiplex PCR reads with MiXCR. The sample has about 460,000 distinct CDR3 sequences; 22% are singletons. Sample: peripheral blood mononuclear cells (PBMCs), taken when the disease was refractory, from a patient treated with antithyroid drugs. The source of these receptors is a female donor with Graves disease. Both conserved end residues are part of each CDR3. D genes are given only for firm matches. Where a row states a size, it is once, few, many or the class of an expanded clone; other rows omit it.

d_call,j_call,clone_size,v_call,cdr3_nt,cdr3_aa
-,TRBJ1-1,many,TRBV11-1,TGTGCCAGCAGCTTTCGGGGGACCACTGAAGCTTTCTTT,CASSFRGTTEAFF
-,TRBJ2-7,many,TRBV10-3,TGTGCCATCAAAGGGGGGCAAGCCTACGAGCAGTACTTC,CAIKGGQAYEQYF
-,TRBJ2-7,-,TRBV18,TGTGCCAGCTCACCACCGACAACACTCTCCTACGAGCAGTACTTC,CASSPPTTLSYEQYF
TRBD1,TRBJ1-6,few,TRBV10-3,TGTGCCAGCAGTTATCCGGGACAGGGGCGTTCACCCCTCCACTTT,CASSYPGQGRSPLHF
TRBD1,TRBJ1-2,many,TRBV28,TGTGCCAGCAGGCTACAGGGGGGCCGCTATGGCTACACCTTC,CASRLQGGRYGYTF
-,TRBJ2-1,-,TRBV3-1,TGTGCCAGCAGCCAAACCTTCGAGCAGTTCTTC,CASSQTFEQFF
-,TRBJ2-5,many,TRBV6-1,TGTGCCAATAAGGCAGGGGCGGACGAGACCCAGTACTTC,CANKAGADETQYF
-,TRBJ1-5,-,TRBV6-1,TGTGCCAGCAGCGTAGAGGGGAGTAGCAATCAGCCCCAGCATTTT,CASSVEGSSNQPQHF
TRBD2,TRBJ2-7,-,TRBV18,TGTGCCAGCTCACGGACAAGCGGGGATAGCTACGAGCAGTACTTC,CASSRTSGDSYEQYF
-,TRBJ2-7,many,TRBV30,TGTGCCTGGAGTGTTTCCTACGAGCAGTACTTC,CAWSVSYEQYF
-,TRBJ1-2,many,TRBV28,TGTGCCAGCAGTTTCCGGGGCAGGTATGGCTACACCTTC,CASSFRGRYGYTF
TRBD1,TRBJ2-5,few,TRBV30,TGTGCCTGGACGTACGGCGGACAGGGGGGAGGAACCCAGTACTTC,CAWTYGGQGGGTQYF
-,TRBJ1-5,few,TRBV6-5,TGTGCCAGCAGTTACTCGGGACACCCGGGCAATCAGCCCCAGCATTTT,CASSYSGHPGNQPQHF